This entry lists 27 T cell receptor beta chains sequenced from one sample in a study of T cells in women clearing cervical HPV infection. This table comes from immunoSEQ multiplex PCR, and its TCRdb copy is limited to in-frame clones, with some not included. This sample's table reports almost 20,000 clones. The sequenced material came from blood buffy coat. Source of these receptors: a woman between 18 and 70 years old with a cervical HPV16 infection that either progressed to CIN3+ or cleared (not recorded which).

A note on this clone: The CDR3 extends 3 residues past the end of the read, so its final part is completed from the germline J gene. The chain uses TRBV30 and TRBJ1-2; weak D call: TRBD1 (6 bases). Trimming stripped 3 bases from V and 7 bases from J, with 15 bases between. Germline V gene data show CDR1 as GTSNPN and CDR2 as SVGIG (reference sequence). CDR3 length: 13 residues. The CDR3 protein is CAWSRGASSGYTF. Partial CDR3 DNA: TGTGCCTGGAGCAGGGGTGCATCTAGTGGC. The full variable domain, completed using reference TRBV30 and TRBJ1-2, is SQTIHQWPATLVQPVGSPLSLECTVEGTSNPNLYWYRQAAGRGLQLLFYSVGIGQISSEVPQNLSASRPQDRQFILSSKKLLLSDSGFYLCAWSRGASSGYTFGSGTRLTVV.

Concerning this clone: The missing CDR3 end, 3 residues past where the read stops, is filled in from the germline J gene. The J gene is TRBJ1-2, the V gene TRBV5-1, with D maybe TRBD1 (6 bases). The CDR3 contains 15 residues. Deletions cut 3 bases from V and 0 bases from J, with 12 bases between. CDR1 and CDR2 (germline): SGHRS, YFSETQ. The CDR3 sequence is CASSWDTQTNYGYTF. The CDR3 DNA, read in part, is TGCGCCAGCAGCTGGGACACACAAACTAACTATGGC. The complete variable domain, with remaining parts taken from reference TRBV5-1 and TRBJ1-2, reads KAGVTQTPRYLIKTRGQQVTLSCSPISGHRSVSWYQQTPGQGLQFLFEYFSETQRNKGNFPGRFSGRQFSNSRSEMNVSTLELGDSALYLCASSWDTQTNYGYTFGSGTRLTVV.

Comments on this clone: With the read ending 3 residues before the CDR3 end, the germline J gene is used to fill in that end. The chain has TRBV5-1 and TRBJ2-1, with 10 positions matching TRBD1. Trimming at V came to 4 bases and at J to 3 bases, leaving 4 bases not matched to a gene. CDR3 length equals 15 residues. The germline V gene has CDR1 SGHRS and CDR2 YFSETQ. This CDR3 reads CASSGGQGGYNEQFF. The sequenced CDR3 bases are TGCGCCAGCAGCGGTGGACAGGGGGGCTACAATGAG.

Concerning this clone: The missing CDR3 end, 3 residues past where the read stops, is filled in from the germline J gene. The J gene is TRBJ1-2, the V gene TRBV30; unclear D gene. This CDR3 has 13 amino acids. The V end lost 1 base, the J end lost 1 base, and 7 bases lay between the germline ends. CDR1 is GTSNPN and CDR2 is SVGIG in the germline V gene (reference sequence). The CDR3 here is CAWSGSDNYGYTF. The sequenced CDR3 bases are TGTGCCTGGAGTGGTTCAGATAACTATGGC.

Details on this clone: The read gets to within 3 residues of the CDR3 end, and the germline J gene fills in the rest. The rearrangement joins TRBV13 to TRBJ2-3, with D perhaps matching TRBD2 (6 bases). CDR3 length: 17 residues. Trimming removed 5 bases at V and 5 bases at J, with 23 bases between. The germline V gene has CDR1 PRHDT and CDR2 FYEKMQ (reference sequence). CDR3 amino acids: CASSHTGGDPTGDTQYF. Incomplete CDR3 DNA: TGTGCCAGCAGCCATACCGGCGGGGACCCTACAGGAGATACG.

Worth noting for this clone: The read falls 3 residues short of the CDR3 end, and the missing part is taken from the germline J gene. The rearrangement uses TRBV5-4 and TRBJ1-2, with 7 bases fitting TRBD1. The CDR3 is made up of 15 amino acids. CDR1 and CDR2 from the germline V gene are SGHNT and YYREEE (reference sequence). The V segment lost 3 bases and the J segment 3 bases; nucleotides outside the gene matches: 8. The covered CDR3 bases are TGTGCCAGCAGCTCCGGGACAGAATCATACTATGGC. Amino acid sequence: CASSSGTESYYG. The CDR3 in full is CASSSGTESYYGYTF.

CDR3: CSARAIKDRGRGVGGNTEAFF. The CDR3 DNA, read in part, is TGCAGTGCTAGGGCTATTAAGGACAGGGGGCGTGGGGTAGGTGGGAACACTGAA. This chain uses TRBV20-1 with TRBJ1-1; the match to TRBD1 covers 11 bases. The read stops 3 residues short of the end of the CDR3; the missing end is completed from the germline J gene. V gave up 3 bases and J gave up 1 base; unmatched junction bases: 22. Germline loops: CDR1 DFQATT, CDR2 SNEGSKA (reference sequence). The CDR3 spans 21 residues.

In regard to this clone: The read ends 3 residues before the CDR3 terminus; that terminus is restored from the germline J gene. The rearrangement joins TRBV13 to TRBJ2-3; 8 bases are a match to TRBD2. Germline V gene lookup returns CDR1 PRHDT and CDR2 FYEKMQ (reference sequence). This CDR3 is built from 15 residues. V was pared by 5 bases and J by 7 bases, with 11 bases of the junction left unmatched. The CDR3 reads CASSTGTSGANTQYF. The part of the CDR3 DNA that was read is TGTGCCAGCAGCACTGGGACTAGTGGGGCGAATACG.

The DNA read from the CDR3 is TGTGCCAGCTCACCGACAGCCCACTACAATGAG. Encoded protein: CASSPTAHYNE. The entire CDR3 is CASSPTAHYNEQFF. The chain joins TRBV18 to TRBJ2-1; D perhaps matches TRBD1 (5 bases). The read is 3 residues too short to cover the CDR3 end, so that end is filled in from the germline J gene. The CDR3 spans 14 residues. V was pared by 3 bases and J by 3 bases, with 9 bases between. Germline assignment: CDR1 KGHSH and CDR2 LQKENI.

As for this clone: The read gets to within 3 residues of the CDR3 end, and the germline J gene fills in the rest. V usage is TRBV30 and J usage is TRBJ2-5; 8 nucleotides agree with TRBD2. Germline V gene data show CDR1 as GTSNPN and CDR2 as SVGIG (reference sequence). J lost 5 bases, V lost 3 bases, and 11 bases had no gene match. The length of the CDR3 is 15 residues. The covered CDR3 bases are TGTGCCTGGAGGTGGCGGGGGGCCAGCCGCGAGACC. Its protein is CAWRWRGASRET. The full CDR3 protein reads CAWRWRGASRETQYF. The full variable domain, completed using reference TRBV30 and TRBJ2-5, is SQTIHQWPATLVQPVGSPLSLECTVEGTSNPNLYWYRQAAGRGLQLLFYSVGIGQISSEVPQNLSASRPQDRQFILSSKKLLLSDSGFYLCAWRWRGASRETQYFGPGTRLLVL.

Turning to this clone: The CDR3 extends 3 residues past the end of the read, so its final part is completed from the germline J gene. V gene TRBV19 combines with J gene TRBJ2-7; tentatively, D is TRBD1 (6 bases). Between the trimmed V and J ends, which lost 4 bases and 0 bases, there was a span of 16 bases. The CDR3 contains 16 residues. Germline values: CDR1 LNHDA, CDR2 SQIVND (reference sequence). The CDR3 region is CASSTYGRGSSYEQYF. Incomplete CDR3 DNA: TGTGCCAGTAGTACGTACGGCAGGGGCAGCTCCTACGAG.

By frequency, this clone is medium-sized. The CDR3 extends 3 residues past the end of the read, so its final part is completed from the germline J gene. The rearrangement links TRBV7-3 to TRBJ2-3, with a possible D match to TRBD2 (6 bases). The CDR3 runs to 15 residues. V shed 2 bases and J shed 1 base, with 10 bases lying between them. Germline V gene data show CDR1 as SGHTA and CDR2 as FQGTGA. CDR3 DNA (partial): TGTGCCAGCAGCTTACAGGGAGGCCGCACAGATACG. Encoded protein: CASSLQGGRTDT. The full-length CDR3 reads as CASSLQGGRTDTQYF. Looking up the rest from reference TRBV7-3 and TRBJ2-3 gives the full variable domain: GAGVSQTPSNKVTEKGKYVELRCDPISGHTALYWYRQSLGQGPEFLIYFQGTGAADDSGLPNDRFFAVRPEGSVSTLKIQRTERGDSAVYLCASSLQGGRTDTQYFGPGTRLTVL.

In regard to this clone: The CDR3 is cut off 3 residues early in the read; its end comes from the germline J gene. The chain uses TRBV4-1 and TRBJ1-2, with D perhaps matching TRBD1 (6 bases). The germline V gene has CDR1 MGHRA and CDR2 YSYEKL. The CDR3 loop spans 16 amino acids. V shed 1 base and J shed 5 bases, with 17 bases lying between them. CDR3 bases read: TGCGCCAGCAGCCAAGGCAGGGGCGCTTTCTGGTATGGC. Its translation: CASSQGRGAFWYG. The full CDR3 protein reads CASSQGRGAFWYGYTF.

Worth noting for this clone: The CDR3 end is not reached by the read, which stops 3 residues before it; the germline J gene fills it in. The chain couples TRBV5-6 to TRBJ1-1, with 10 bases that match TRBD1. Germline lookup yields CDR1 SGHDT and CDR2 YYEEEE. CDR3 length: 15 residues. The V and J ends lost 4 bases and 4 bases, in that order; junction bases with no gene match: 7. The CDR3 bases that were read are TGTGCCAGCAGCCCTCGACAGGGGGCGGCCACTGAA. Translated: CASSPRQGAATE. The whole CDR3 protein is CASSPRQGAATEAFF.

Comment on this clone: The read stops 3 residues short of the end of the CDR3; the missing end is completed from the germline J gene. The gene calls are TRBV6-2 or TRBV6-3 and TRBJ2-3; unclear D gene. The germline V gene encodes CDR1 MNHEY and CDR2 SVGEGT. Trimming removed 2 bases from V and 0 bases from J, with 9 bases in between. This CDR3 spans 15 amino acids. CDR3 sequence reads: CASSYPQASTDTQYF. Incomplete CDR3 DNA: TGTGCCAGCAGTTACCCGCAGGCGAGCACAGATACG.

In regard to this clone: The CDR3 end lies 3 residues beyond the end of the read and is filled in from the germline J gene. The chain recombines TRBV7-2 with TRBJ1-1; TRBD1 agrees at 9 bases. The CDR3 spans 15 residues. V gave up 3 bases and J gave up 0 bases; unmatched junction bases: 2. CDR1 is SGHTA and CDR2 is FQGNSA in the germline V gene. CDR3 in amino acids: CASSFGQGMNTEAFF. Partial CDR3 DNA: TGTGCCAGCAGCTTCGGACAGGGGATGAACACTGAA.

In the case of this clone: The read ends 3 residues before the CDR3 terminus; that terminus is restored from the germline J gene. The gene calls are TRBV20-1 and TRBJ2-1, with D perhaps matching TRBD2 (6 bases). The germline V gene has CDR1 DFQATT and CDR2 SNEGSKA (reference sequence). CDR3 length: 15 residues. The V and J ends lost 6 bases and 8 bases respectively, with 23 bases between them. The CDR3 sequence is CSAEPHGLKNDEQFF. The CDR3 DNA, read in part, is TGCAGTGCCGAACCACACGGACTAAAAAACGATGAG.

In regard to this clone: The read comes to an end 3 residues before the CDR3 does, leaving the germline J gene to fill in the end. The chain combines TRBV7-9 with TRBJ2-2; 7 positions match TRBD2. The trim removed 3 bases at V and 4 bases at J, leaving 5 bases unmatched. Germline assignment: CDR1 SEHNR and CDR2 FQNEAQ (reference sequence). CDR3 size: 15 residues. Incomplete CDR3 DNA: TGTGCCAGCAGCTTTGGGAGGGGAAGCACCGGGGAG. This sequence encodes CASSFGRGSTGE. The whole CDR3 region reads CASSFGRGSTGELFF.

Points on this clone: The CDR3 end is not reached by the read, which stops 3 residues before it; the germline J gene fills it in. The chain is built from TRBV2 and TRBJ1-6, with 8 nucleotides matching TRBD1. Germline CDR1 is SNHLY and CDR2 is FYNNEI. The length of the CDR3 is 16 residues. Trimming at V came to 4 bases and at J to 5 bases, leaving 7 bases not matched to a gene. This CDR3 reads CASSVQGALNNSPLHF. The DNA read from the CDR3 is TGTGCCAGCAGTGTCCAGGGGGCGCTAAATAATTCACCC.

Measured by frequency, this clone is medium-sized (0.01 to 0.1%). The missing CDR3 end, 3 residues past where the read stops, is filled in from the germline J gene. The chain couples TRBV10-3 to TRBJ1-2; 9 nucleotides match TRBD1. CDR1 ENHRY and CDR2 SYGVKD come from the germline V gene. CDR3 size: 14 residues. The V segment lost 5 bases and the J segment 6 bases; nucleotides outside the gene matches: 7. CDR3 bases read: TGTGCCATCAGTAACTGGGACAGGGCGGATGGC. Its translation: CAISNWDRADG. The whole CDR3 region reads CAISNWDRADGYTF.

Details on this clone: From the germline J gene comes the end of the CDR3, since the read stops 3 residues before it. The chain links TRBV18 to TRBJ1-1, with TRBD1 identical over 8 bases. CDR1 is KGHSH and CDR2 is LQKENI in the germline V gene. V trimming: 3 bases; J trimming: 6 bases; junction bases outside the gene matches: 18. The CDR3 totals 18 residues. The CDR3 DNA, read in part, is TGTGCCAGCTCACCCGTTGGACAGGGCCTCGAGGGAACTTCTGAA. It yields the protein CASSPVGQGLEGTSE. The full CDR3 protein reads CASSPVGQGLEGTSEAFF.

A note on this clone: Sequencing ends 3 residues short of the CDR3 end; the germline J gene provides the rest. The V call is TRBV11-1, the J call TRBJ2-7; 8 bases match TRBD2. With 1 base clipped from V and 4 bases from J, the junction kept 6 bases outside the gene matches. Germline loops: CDR1 SGHAT, CDR2 FQDESV (reference sequence). The CDR3 has 15 amino acids. Incomplete CDR3 DNA: TGTGCCAGCAGCTTAGAGCGGACTAGCTCGTACGAG. Protein: CASSLERTSSYE. The whole CDR3 sequence is CASSLERTSSYEQYF.

As to this clone: The observed sequence ends 3 residues before the CDR3 terminus, with the missing tail filled in from the germline J gene. The J gene is TRBJ1-2, the V gene TRBV10-3; the D gene is possibly TRBD1 (6 bases). The CDR3 has 16 amino acids. Trimming stripped 3 bases from V and 6 bases from J, with 20 bases between. Germline CDR1 ENHRY, CDR2 SYGVKD. The CDR3 region is CAISDYRDTGVDGYTF. CDR3 DNA, as far as it was read: TGTGCCATCAGTGACTACCGGGACACGGGCGTCGATGGC.

Points on this clone: An end of the junction differs from the germline gene, which may be a read error. The sequenced fragment ends 3 residues before the CDR3 boundary, so the rest is inferred from the germline J gene. The chain links TRBV7-7 to TRBJ2-7, with a weak D call TRBD2 (5 bases). CDR3 length equals 18 residues. The germline CDR1 and CDR2 sequences are SSHAT and FNYEAQ (reference sequence). The CDR3 DNA, read in part, is TGTGCTAGCAGCTTTCCCGAGGAGTTGTCGGGGTTCGGCTACGAG. This gives the protein CASSFPEELSGFGYE. The whole CDR3 reads CASSFPEELSGFGYEQYF.

Comment on this clone: The CDR3 end is not reached by the read, which stops 3 residues before it; the germline J gene fills it in. The gene calls are TRBV20-1 and TRBJ2-5, with TRBD1 matching over 10 bases. Trimming at V came to 6 bases and at J to 5 bases, leaving 15 bases not matched to a gene. CDR3 length: 16 amino acids. Germline V gives CDR1 DFQATT, CDR2 SNEGSKA (reference sequence). The CDR3 loop is CSAKTRDRGFQETQYF. Partial CDR3 DNA: TGCAGTGCAAAAACCCGGGACAGGGGTTTTCAGGAGACC.

Regarding this clone: The read is 3 residues too short to cover the CDR3 end, so that end is filled in from the germline J gene. This sequence joins TRBV5-1 and TRBJ2-7; possible D gene TRBD1, 6 bases. V lost 4 bases and J 4 bases, leaving 12 bases between the germline ends. Germline CDR1 reads SGHRS; CDR2 reads YFSETQ. This CDR3 spans 13 amino acids. The CDR3 reads CASSQRTAYEQYF. The DNA read from the CDR3 is TGCGCCAGCAGCCAAAGGACAGCTTACGAG.

As regards this clone: With the read ending 3 residues before the CDR3 end, the germline J gene is used to fill in that end. This chain joins TRBV19 and TRBJ2-7; 9 bases fit TRBD2. This CDR3 region has 18 residues. V was clipped by 0 bases and J by 3 bases; unmatched bases: 12. In germline, CDR1 is LNHDA, CDR2 SQIVND (reference sequence). The chain's CDR3 is CASSIESAGGRFLYEQYF. The DNA read from the CDR3 is TGTGCCAGTAGTATAGAGTCGGCGGGGGGGCGCTTCCTCTACGAG.